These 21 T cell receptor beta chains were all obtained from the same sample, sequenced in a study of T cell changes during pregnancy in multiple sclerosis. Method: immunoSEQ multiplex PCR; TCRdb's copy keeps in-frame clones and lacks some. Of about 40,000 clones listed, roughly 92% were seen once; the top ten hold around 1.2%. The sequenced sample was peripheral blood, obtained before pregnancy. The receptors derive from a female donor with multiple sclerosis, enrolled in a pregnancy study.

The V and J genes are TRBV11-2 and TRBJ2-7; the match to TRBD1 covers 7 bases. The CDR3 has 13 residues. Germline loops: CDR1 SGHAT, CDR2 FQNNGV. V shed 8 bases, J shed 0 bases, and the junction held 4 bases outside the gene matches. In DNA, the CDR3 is TGTGCCAGCCGAGGGACAGTCTCCTACGAGCAGTACTTC. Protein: CASRGTVSYEQYF.

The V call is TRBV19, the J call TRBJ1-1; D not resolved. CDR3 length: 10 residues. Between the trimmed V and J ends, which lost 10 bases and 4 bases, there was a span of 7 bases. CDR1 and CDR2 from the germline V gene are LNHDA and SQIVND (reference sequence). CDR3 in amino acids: CATMFTEAFF. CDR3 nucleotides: TGTGCCACCATGTTCACTGAAGCTTTCTTT.

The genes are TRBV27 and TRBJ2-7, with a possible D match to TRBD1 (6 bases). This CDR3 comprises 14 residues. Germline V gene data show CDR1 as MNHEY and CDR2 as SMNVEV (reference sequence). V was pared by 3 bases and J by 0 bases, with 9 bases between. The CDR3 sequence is CASSFGQTSYEQYF. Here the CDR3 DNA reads TGTGCCAGCAGTTTCGGACAGACCTCCTACGAGCAGTACTTC.

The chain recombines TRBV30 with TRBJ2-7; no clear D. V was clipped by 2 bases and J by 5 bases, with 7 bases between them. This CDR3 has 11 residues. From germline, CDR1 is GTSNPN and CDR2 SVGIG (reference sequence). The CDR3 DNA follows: TGTGCCTGGAGTTATAGCAACGAGCAGTACTTC. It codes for CAWSYSNEQYF. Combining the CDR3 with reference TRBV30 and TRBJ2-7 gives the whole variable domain SQTIHQWPATLVQPVGSPLSLECTVEGTSNPNLYWYRQAAGRGLQLLFYSVGIGQISSEVPQNLSASRPQDRQFILSSKKLLLSDSGFYLCAWSYSNEQYFGPGTRLTVT.

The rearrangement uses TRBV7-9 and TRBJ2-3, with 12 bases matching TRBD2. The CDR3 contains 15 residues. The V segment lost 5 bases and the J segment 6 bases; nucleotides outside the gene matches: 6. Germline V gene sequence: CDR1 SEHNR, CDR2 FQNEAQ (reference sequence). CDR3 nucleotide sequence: TGTGCCAGCAGCCCTAGCGGGAGGGCCTGGGATACGCAGTATTTT. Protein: CASSPSGRAWDTQYF. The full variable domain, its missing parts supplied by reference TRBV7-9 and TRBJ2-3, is DTGVSQNPRHKITKRGQNVTFRCDPISEHNRLYWYRQTLGQGPEFLTYFQNEAQLEKSRLLSDRFSAERPKGSFSTLEIQRTEQGDSAMYLCASSPSGRAWDTQYFGPGTRLTVL.

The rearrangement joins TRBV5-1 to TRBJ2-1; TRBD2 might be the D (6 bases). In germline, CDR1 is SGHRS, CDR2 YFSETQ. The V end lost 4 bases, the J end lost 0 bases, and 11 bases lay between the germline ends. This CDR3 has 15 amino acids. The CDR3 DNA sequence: TGCGCCAGCAGCGACGGGAGTACCTCCTACAATGAGCAGTTCTTC. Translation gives CASSDGSTSYNEQFF.

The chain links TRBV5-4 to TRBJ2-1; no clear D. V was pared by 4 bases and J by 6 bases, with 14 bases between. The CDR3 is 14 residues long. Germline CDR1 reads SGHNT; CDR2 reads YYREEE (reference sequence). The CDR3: CASSDATLANEQFF. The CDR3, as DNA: TGTGCCAGCAGCGATGCTACCTTAGCCAATGAGCAGTTCTTC.

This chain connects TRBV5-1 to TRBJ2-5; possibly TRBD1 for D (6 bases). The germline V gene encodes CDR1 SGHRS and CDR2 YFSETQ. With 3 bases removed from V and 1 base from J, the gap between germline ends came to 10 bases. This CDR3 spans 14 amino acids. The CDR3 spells CASSSQTGQETQYF. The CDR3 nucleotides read TGCGCCAGCAGCTCTCAGACAGGCCAAGAGACCCAGTACTTC.

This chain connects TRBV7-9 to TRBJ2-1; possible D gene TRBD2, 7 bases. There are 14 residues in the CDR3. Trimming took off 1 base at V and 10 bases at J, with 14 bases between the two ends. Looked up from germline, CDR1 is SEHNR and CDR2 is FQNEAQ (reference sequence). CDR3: CASSLGGGREEQFF. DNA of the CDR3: TGTGCCAGCAGCTTAGGGGGGGGGCGGGAAGAGCAGTTCTTC.

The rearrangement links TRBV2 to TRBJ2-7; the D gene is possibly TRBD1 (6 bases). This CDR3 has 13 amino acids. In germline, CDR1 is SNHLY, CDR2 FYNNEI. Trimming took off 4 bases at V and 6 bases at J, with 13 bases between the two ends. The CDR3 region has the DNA TGTGCCAGCAGTGCAGGACAGTCCCGCGAGCAGTACTTC. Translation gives CASSAGQSREQYF. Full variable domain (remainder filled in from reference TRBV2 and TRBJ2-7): EPEVTQTPSHQVTQMGQEVILRCVPISNHLYFYWYRQILGQKVEFLVSFYNNEISEKSEIFDDQFSVERPDGSNFTLKIRSTKLEDSAMYFCASSAGQSREQYFGPGTRLTVT.

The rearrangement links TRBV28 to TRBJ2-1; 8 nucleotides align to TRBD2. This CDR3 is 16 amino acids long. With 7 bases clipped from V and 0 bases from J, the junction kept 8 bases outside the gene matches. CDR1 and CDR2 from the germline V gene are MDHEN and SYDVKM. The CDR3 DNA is TGTGCCAGCAAACCGTTAGCGGGAAGCTCCTACAATGAGCAGTTCTTC. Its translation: CASKPLAGSSYNEQFF.

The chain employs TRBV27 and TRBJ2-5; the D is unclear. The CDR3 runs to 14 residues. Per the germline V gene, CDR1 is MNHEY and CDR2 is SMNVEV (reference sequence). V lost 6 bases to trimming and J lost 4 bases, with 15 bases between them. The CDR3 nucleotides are TGTGCCAGCAGCCCTCAGGTTCCATCAGAGACCCAGTACTTC. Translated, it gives CASSPQVPSETQYF.

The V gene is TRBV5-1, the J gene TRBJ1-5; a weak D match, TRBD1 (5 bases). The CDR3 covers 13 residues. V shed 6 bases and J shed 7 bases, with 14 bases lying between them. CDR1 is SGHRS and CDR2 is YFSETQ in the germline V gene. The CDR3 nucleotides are TGCGCCAGCACCCTACTCCCAGGGCAGCCCCAGCATTTT. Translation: CASTLLPGQPQHF.

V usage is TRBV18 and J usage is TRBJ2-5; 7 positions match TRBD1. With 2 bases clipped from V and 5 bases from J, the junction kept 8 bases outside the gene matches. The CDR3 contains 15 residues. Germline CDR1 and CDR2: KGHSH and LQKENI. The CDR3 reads CASSPGQVARETQYF. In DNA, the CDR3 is TGTGCCAGCTCACCAGGACAGGTTGCAAGGGAGACCCAGTACTTC.

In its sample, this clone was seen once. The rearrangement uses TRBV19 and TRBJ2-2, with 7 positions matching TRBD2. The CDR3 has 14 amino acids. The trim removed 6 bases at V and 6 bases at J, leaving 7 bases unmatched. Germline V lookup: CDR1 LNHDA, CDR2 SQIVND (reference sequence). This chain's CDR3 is CASSPGGASGELFF. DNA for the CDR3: TGTGCCAGTAGCCCGGGAGGAGCGTCCGGGGAGCTGTTTTTT.

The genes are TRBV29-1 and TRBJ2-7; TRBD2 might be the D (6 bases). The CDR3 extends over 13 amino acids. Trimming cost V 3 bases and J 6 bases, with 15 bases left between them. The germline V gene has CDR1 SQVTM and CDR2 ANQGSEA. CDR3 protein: CSVDLGGLREQYF. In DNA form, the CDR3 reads TGCAGCGTTGATCTCGGAGGGCTACGCGAGCAGTACTTC.

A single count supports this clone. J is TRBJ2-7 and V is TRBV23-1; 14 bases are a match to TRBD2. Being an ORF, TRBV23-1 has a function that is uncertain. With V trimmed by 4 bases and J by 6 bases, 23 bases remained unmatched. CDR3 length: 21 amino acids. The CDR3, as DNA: TGCGCCAGCAGTCCGGGACTAGCGGGAGTGGTGGCTAGGACGTTCTGGGGCGAGCAGTACTTC. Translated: CASSPGLAGVVARTFWGEQYF.

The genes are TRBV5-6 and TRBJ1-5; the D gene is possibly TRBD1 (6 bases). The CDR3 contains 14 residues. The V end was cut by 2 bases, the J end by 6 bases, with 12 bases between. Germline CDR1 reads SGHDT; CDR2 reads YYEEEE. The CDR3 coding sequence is TGTGCCAGCAGCTTTTACGGGGGGGCTCAGCCCCAGCATTTT. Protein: CASSFYGGAQPQHF.

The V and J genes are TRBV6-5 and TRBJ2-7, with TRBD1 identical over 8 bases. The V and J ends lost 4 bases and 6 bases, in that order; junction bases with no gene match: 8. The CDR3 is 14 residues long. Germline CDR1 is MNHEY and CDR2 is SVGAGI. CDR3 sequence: CASSSRTGRFEQYF. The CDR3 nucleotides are TGTGCCAGCAGTTCTCGGACAGGGAGGTTCGAGCAGTACTTC.

The CDR3 nucleotides are TGTGCCAGTAGTATATTTGGCAGGAGCAATCAGCCCCAGCATTTT. It yields the protein CASSIFGRSNQPQHF. The chain employs TRBV19 and TRBJ1-5; D remains ambiguous. Germline-derived CDR1 and CDR2 are LNHDA and SQIVND (reference sequence). Trimming removed 2 bases from V and 1 base from J, with 9 bases in between. There are 15 residues in the CDR3.

The CDR3: CASSHSPSNTEAFF. The CDR3 DNA is TGTGCCAGCAGTCACTCCCCCTCGAACACTGAAGCTTTCTTT. The chain carries TRBV28 and TRBJ1-1; unclear D gene. Germline-derived CDR1 and CDR2 are MDHEN and SYDVKM. The CDR3 totals 14 residues. V was pared by 5 bases and J by 1 base, with 11 bases between.